This T cell receptor beta chain emerged from a study of OX40 agonist ivuxolimab in advanced cancers. Clones were read by immunoSEQ multiplex PCR, and TCRdb kept only the in-frame ones, dropping some. This table holds some 44,000 clones, 75% to 90% found once. Looked up from germline, CDR1 is MNHNS and CDR2 is SASEGT. This CDR3 spans 16 amino acids. V lost 4 bases, J lost 0 bases, and 13 bases lay in between. The receptor was derived from an adult with an advanced solid tumor such as melanoma, head and neck, liver or kidney cancer. The rearrangement uses TRBV6-1 and TRBJ2-4; no reliable D call. Sequenced material: CD4+ or CD8+ T cells sorted from blood, taken in a trial of the OX40 agonist ivuxolimab. In nucleotides, the CDR3 is TGTGCCAGCAGTGGGCCGCCAGATGGAGCCAAAAACATTCAGTACTTC. Amino acids: CASSGPPDGAKNIQYF.